This TCR beta chain was sequenced for a study of tumor-infiltrating lymphocytes in primary liver carcinoma. Study details: These were node-negative, non-metastatic T1-T3 tumors of 4.2 to 10 cm.

The germline CDR1 and CDR2 sequences are SQVTM and ANQGSEA. V lost 2 bases to trimming and J lost 1 base, with 11 bases between them. The CDR3 has 14 residues. The source of the blood RNA was unsorted whole blood, and germline DNA was extracted as well. This clonotype was seen many times. A constant-region primer served to make TCR beta cDNA from roughly 500 ng total RNA. Each TCR beta library was derived from three nested multiplex PCR rounds that employed slightly modified ARM-PCR. The first two PCR rounds used TRBV1-TRBV30 primers with a Cbeta primer, around 10 cycles each. TCRdb ran MiXCR on the multiplex PCR reads and lists one entry per CDR3 protein. The repertoire includes roughly 330,000 distinct CDR3 sequences, about 61% of them detected once, and under 8.5% sits in the top ten.

This TCR came from a man between 40 and 49 years old with primary liver carcinoma and hepatitis B virus infection. The specimen was peripheral blood. The chain recombines TRBV29-1 with TRBJ2-5, with D possibly matching TRBD1 (6 bases). DNA of the CDR3: TGCAGCGTTGAAATACGGACAGCCCAAGAGACCCAGTACTTC. This translates into CSVEIRTAQETQYF.